Listed here are 16 T cell receptor beta chains from one sample, sequenced in a study of early T cells in non-severe SARS-CoV-2 infection. MiXCR, run by TCRdb on the 5' RACE reads, gives a single entry per CDR3 protein. The sample includes more than 25,000 distinct CDR3 sequences, 5% to 6.5% seen only once; the top ten take over 0.9%. Material for sequencing was whole blood. These TCRs come from an adult who was a healthcare worker with PCR-confirmed SARS-CoV-2 infection or an uninfected control (not recorded which).

V usage is TRBV7-8 and J usage is TRBJ1-1; no reliable D call. There are 13 residues in the CDR3. Germline CDR1 SGHVS, CDR2 FQNEAQ. Trimming took off 5 bases at V and 4 bases at J, with 11 bases between the two ends. CDR3 amino acids: CASSPGPGTEAFF. The CDR3 DNA is TGTGCCAGCAGCCCTGGACCCGGCACTGAAGCTTTCTTT.

This clonotype is medium-sized by share. V gene TRBV12-3 or TRBV12-4 combines with J gene TRBJ1-2; D not certain. The CDR3 covers 11 residues. V was trimmed by 7 bases and J by 0 bases, leaving 3 bases between them. The CDR3 nucleotides read TGTGCCAGCAATTCTAACTATGGCTACACCTTC. Its protein product is CASNSNYGYTF.

This clonotype was recorded many times. V gene TRBV5-1 combines with J gene TRBJ1-1, with 7 bases lining up with TRBD1. Per the germline V gene, CDR1 is SGHRS and CDR2 is YFSETQ. This CDR3 spans 16 amino acids. V was pared by 7 bases and J by 3 bases, with 15 bases of the junction left unmatched. In DNA, the CDR3 is TGCGCCAGCGCGTTCGGGACAGACCGGTATGACACTGAAGCTTTCTTT. Translated: CASAFGTDRYDTEAFF.

This clonotype turned up a few times. Here the CDR3 reads CASSRLLAGPKIDTQYF. The CDR3 DNA sequence: TGTGCCAGCAGCCGCCTCTTAGCGGGCCCCAAGATAGATACGCAGTATTTT. The J gene is TRBJ2-3, the V gene TRBV7-6; TRBD2 agrees at 7 bases. The CDR3 runs 17 residues. Germline V gene lookup returns CDR1 SGHVS and CDR2 FNYEAQ. Trimming removed 5 bases from V and 5 bases from J; junction bases left unmatched: 16.

There are a few counts of this clonotype. The chain joins TRBV7-6 to TRBJ1-1; TRBD1 agrees at 9 bases. This CDR3 has 17 amino acids. The germline V gene encodes CDR1 SGHVS and CDR2 FNYEAQ. Trimming took 5 bases from V and 10 from J; bases not matched to a gene: 20. The CDR3 loop is CASSPRPSPGTGLAAFF. In nucleotides, the CDR3 is TGTGCCAGCAGCCCTAGGCCCTCACCCGGGACAGGGCTGGCAGCTTTCTTT.

This clonotype was recorded many times. The rearrangement joins TRBV20-1 to TRBJ1-1; D gene uncertain. CDR1 is DFQATT and CDR2 is SNEGSKA in the germline V gene (reference sequence). Trimming cost V 4 bases and J 3 bases, with 9 bases left between them. The CDR3 contains 12 residues. This CDR3 is CSATKQYTEAFF. The CDR3 DNA reads TGCAGTGCTACCAAACAGTACACTGAAGCTTTCTTT.

This clonotype has only a few counts. This sequence joins TRBV28 and TRBJ1-2; a weak D match, TRBD1 (5 bases). The CDR3 has 14 residues. Trimming cost V 4 bases and J 0 bases, with 9 bases left between them. CDR1 MDHEN and CDR2 SYDVKM come from the germline V gene. Written as DNA, the CDR3 is TGTGCCAGCAGTTCGGGACTGACTAACTATGGCTACACCTTC. Its translation is CASSSGLTNYGYTF.

The chain joins TRBV7-9 to TRBJ1-1; 7 nucleotides line up with TRBD1. CDR3 length: 14 residues. The J segment lost 1 base and the V segment lost 8 bases, leaving 7 bases of the junction unmatched. CDR1 SEHNR and CDR2 FQNEAQ come from the germline V gene (reference sequence). CDR3 DNA: TGTGCCAGCCTTACAGGGGCCTGGAACACTGAAGCTTTCTTT. Protein sequence: CASLTGAWNTEAFF. The full variable domain, completed using reference TRBV7-9 and TRBJ1-1, is DTGVSQNPRHKITKRGQNVTFRCDPISEHNRLYWYRQTLGQGPEFLTYFQNEAQLEKSRLLSDRFSAERPKGSFSTLEIQRTEQGDSAMYLCASLTGAWNTEAFFGQGTRLTVV.

This clonotype was seen only a few times. This chain links TRBV24-1 with TRBJ2-1, with a tentative D call TRBD1 (6 bases). Germline CDR1 is KGHDR and CDR2 is SFDVKD. The V and J ends lost 11 bases and 4 bases respectively, with 8 bases between them. This CDR3 has 11 residues. DNA of the CDR3: TGTGCCATAGGACAGTACAATGAGCAGTTCTTC. This encodes CAIGQYNEQFF.

The chain links TRBV10-1 to TRBJ1-5, with D unclear. CDR1 and CDR2 (germline): WNHNN, SYGVQD (reference sequence). V was pared by 3 bases and J by 4 bases, with 19 bases between. The CDR3 runs 17 residues. The DNA for the CDR3 is TGCGCCAGCAGTGAATGCGCCCCCGTTGGTAATAATCAGCCCCAGCATTTT. Amino acids: CASSECAPVGNNQPQHF.

This clonotype was observed many times. The chain recombines TRBV13 with TRBJ2-1; 8 bases fit TRBD2. Germline trimming cut 1 base from V and 3 bases from J; bases unmatched to any gene: 5. Looked up from germline, CDR1 is PRHDT and CDR2 is FYEKMQ (reference sequence). This CDR3 is built from 16 residues. CDR3 in DNA: TGTGCCAGCAGCTTAGTCTATACTAGCGGCTACAATGAGCAGTTCTTC. Protein sequence: CASSLVYTSGYNEQFF.

This chain links TRBV5-1 with TRBJ1-2, with D possibly TRBD1 on 6 matching bases. The CDR3 totals 13 residues. With 3 bases removed from V and 4 bases from J, the gap between germline ends came to 10 bases. The germline CDR1 and CDR2 sequences are SGHRS and YFSETQ. The CDR3 loop is CASSSGQPYGYTF. CDR3 nucleotides: TGCGCCAGCAGCTCTGGACAGCCCTATGGCTACACCTTC. Using reference TRBV5-1 and TRBJ1-2 for the parts outside the CDR3, the full variable domain is KAGVTQTPRYLIKTRGQQVTLSCSPISGHRSVSWYQQTPGQGLQFLFEYFSETQRNKGNFPGRFSGRQFSNSRSEMNVSTLELGDSALYLCASSSGQPYGYTFGSGTRLTVV.

The chain combines TRBV7-2 with TRBJ2-1; D is uncertain. The germline V and J ends were trimmed by 1 base and 4 bases, with 14 bases remaining between them. Per germline, CDR1 SGHTA and CDR2 FQGNSA. The CDR3 length is 16 residues. CDR3 bases: TGTGCCAGCAGCTTAGGGCCAGCGAATCAATACAATGAGCAGTTCTTC. Its translation: CASSLGPANQYNEQFF.

This clonotype qualifies as medium-sized. The chain combines TRBV20-1 with TRBJ2-1; 8 bases match TRBD1. V lost 7 bases, J lost 7 bases, and 12 bases stayed unmatched. CDR1 is DFQATT, CDR2 SNEGSKA, per germline (reference sequence). The CDR3 is made up of 14 amino acids. The CDR3 DNA follows: TGCAGTGTTCACACCGGGACAGGCGGAAATGAGCAGTTCTTC. The encoded protein is CSVHTGTGGNEQFF.

This clonotype was seen a handful of times. V gene TRBV20-1 combines with J gene TRBJ1-4; D is possibly TRBD1 (6 bases). Germline V gene lookup returns CDR1 DFQATT and CDR2 SNEGSKA (reference sequence). V lost 0 bases and J lost 7, with 12 bases in between. This CDR3 contains 14 residues. The chain's CDR3 is CSAREGAGVEKLFF. The CDR3 DNA follows: TGCAGTGCTAGAGAGGGGGCCGGGGTTGAAAAACTGTTTTTT.

This clonotype was recorded at least ten times. The chain carries TRBV5-4 and TRBJ2-2; 8 nucleotides match TRBD1. The germline V gene encodes CDR1 SGHNT and CDR2 YYREEE (reference sequence). The CDR3 is made up of 16 amino acids. With 5 bases clipped from V and 0 bases from J, the junction kept 6 bases outside the gene matches. The CDR3, as DNA: TGTGCCAGCAGGCGGGGACAGGCCACGAACACCGGGGAGCTGTTTTTT. Translated, it gives CASRRGQATNTGELFF.